This entry lists 32 T cell receptor beta chains sequenced from one sample in a study of read filtering for tumor transcriptome and immune sequencing (dated by TCRdb to about 2020). Sequencing was carried out with an Illumina HiSeq 4000. TCR libraries were constructed from roughly 400 ng RNA using the Immunoverse kit, and molecular barcoded adaptors covering alpha/delta and beta/gamma chains were employed. Using fastp trimming at Q25 and MiXCR clonotype assembly, TCRdb reanalyzed the public sequencing data and kept in-frame beta chains. Records with the same CDR3 protein are collapsed into one entry carrying the most frequent genes and DNA. Within this sample are tens of thousands of distinct CDR3 sequences, with 12% to 15% of them counted one time only. About 70% of the sample is taken by the ten largest. The sample consisted of a population of CD138-negative cells sorted from bone marrow. This sample's cell subset or site label indicates: bone marrow mononuclear cells depleted of CD138+ plasma/myeloma cells by negative magnetic selection. The receptors come from a donor at least 40 years old with multiple myeloma.

This clonotype was picked up many times. The rearrangement links TRBV29-1 to TRBJ1-5; tentative D call: TRBD1 (6 bases). V was pared by 6 bases and J by 2 bases, with 11 bases between. Germline V gives CDR1 SQVTM, CDR2 ANQGSEA. This CDR3 has 13 amino acids. The CDR3 loop reads CSVQGRGNQPQHF. The CDR3 coding sequence is TGCAGCGTACAGGGAAGAGGCAATCAGCCCCAGCATTTT.

This clonotype appeared many times. This chain uses TRBV20-1 with TRBJ2-5; D is uncertain. Germline V gene data show CDR1 as DFQATT and CDR2 as SNEGSKA (reference sequence). Between the trimmed V and J ends, which lost 5 bases and 5 bases, there was a span of 9 bases. CDR3 length: 11 amino acids. CDR3 loop: CSADQGETQYF. CDR3 sequence (DNA): TGCAGTGCTGACCAAGGCGAGACCCAGTACTTC.

This clonotype was detected ten times or more. The CDR3 DNA is TGTGCCAGCACAACGGAGGGGAGCATTGATACGCAGTATTTT. It is translated as CASTTEGSIDTQYF. This chain connects TRBV28 to TRBJ2-3; a possible D gene is TRBD2 (6 bases). V was shortened by 7 bases and J by 6 bases, with 17 bases between the two germline ends. The length of the CDR3 is 14 residues. Germline-derived CDR1 and CDR2 are MDHEN and SYDVKM.

Comments on this clonotype: This could be a read error, since a much larger clone is one nucleotide away. The genes are TRBV28 and TRBJ2-2; 14 positions match TRBD2. The CDR3 has 16 residues. CDR1 MDHEN and CDR2 SYDVKM come from the germline V gene. CDR3 residues: CASSYGLAGGTGELLF. The DNA of the CDR3 is TGTGCCAGCAGTTATGGACTAGCGGGAGGCACCGGGGAGCTGCTTTTT.

Many counts were recorded for this clonotype. CDR3 bases: TGTGCCAGCAGCGGTAGAGGCAATGAGCAGTTCTTC. Protein: CASSGRGNEQFF. J is TRBJ2-1 and V is TRBV7-9; D is ambiguous. Germline V gene data show CDR1 as SEHNR and CDR2 as FQNEAQ (reference sequence). This CDR3 contains 12 residues. Trimming removed 5 bases from V and 6 bases from J, with 8 bases in between.

This clonotype showed up many times. V is TRBV18 and J is TRBJ2-3; no firm D call. The CDR3 loop spans 15 amino acids. The V gene lost 2 bases and the J gene lost 4 bases, with 13 bases spanning the gap. Looked up from germline, CDR1 is KGHSH and CDR2 is LQKENI. The chain's CDR3 is CASSPTGPEADTQYF. CDR3 in DNA: TGTGCCAGCTCACCAACGGGCCCCGAAGCAGATACGCAGTATTTT.

This clonotype was detected ten times or more. V is TRBV7-2 and J is TRBJ2-7; D is perhaps TRBD2 (5 bases). This CDR3 is 15 amino acids long. Looked up from germline, CDR1 is SGHTA and CDR2 is FQGNSA. V lost 2 bases, J lost 0 bases, and 11 bases lay in between. The CDR3 nucleotides read TGTGCCAGCAGCTTACTAGCCCTCAGCTCCTACGAGCAGTACTTC. Translation gives CASSLLALSSYEQYF.

This sequence joins TRBV19 and TRBJ1-5; 9 nucleotides agree with TRBD1. CDR3 length equals 14 residues. Germline V gene data show CDR1 as LNHDA and CDR2 as SQIVND (reference sequence). The ends lost 5 bases at V and 4 bases at J; junction bases unmatched: 3. CDR3 DNA: TGTGCCAGTAGTGTGGACAGGGGTAATCAGCCCCAGCATTTT. It yields the protein CASSVDRGNQPQHF.

Regarding this clonotype: A much larger clone differs by one base, so this may be a read error. Likely a read error: the CDR3 ends without its conserved phenylalanine or tryptophan. The genes are TRBV5-1 and TRBJ2-5, with 7 positions matching TRBD1. This CDR3 is built from 15 residues. J lost 0 bases, V lost 4 bases, and 6 bases had no gene match. Germline loops: CDR1 SGHRS, CDR2 YFSETQ. The DNA of the CDR3 is TGCGCCAGCAGCGTGCCCGGGACAGACCAAGAGACCCAGTACTCC. Translated: CASSVPGTDQETQYS.

Turning to this clonotype: A much larger clone lies one base from this, so it may be a read error. The chain joins TRBV5-4 to TRBJ2-3, with D possibly called TRBD1 or TRBD2 (5 bases each). The CDR3 length is 15 residues. Trimming removed 4 bases from V and 3 bases from J, with 15 bases in between. Germline assignment: CDR1 SGHNT and CDR2 YYREEE (reference sequence). The CDR3 bases are TGTGCCAGCAGCCAGGGACCAGCAGTAACAGATACGCAGTATTTT. It yields the protein CASSQGPAVTDTQYF.

The table lists this clonotype with a few counts. The chain links TRBV7-6 to TRBJ2-1, with 8 bases lining up with TRBD2. The CDR3 runs to 14 residues. Germline lookup yields CDR1 SGHVS and CDR2 FNYEAQ. J gave up 8 bases and V 2 bases, and 5 bases lay outside the gene matches. CDR3 bases: TGTGCCAGCAGCTTACAAGGACTAGCCCATGAGCAGTTCTTC. The encoded protein is CASSLQGLAHEQFF.

About this clonotype: At one boundary the junction diverges from the germline segment, which might be a read error. The gene calls are TRBV30 and TRBJ2-1, with 11 bases that match TRBD2. Germline V CDR1 and CDR2: GTSNPN, SVGIG (reference sequence). This CDR3 region has 14 residues. This CDR3 reads CALMTSGTFNAQFF. The CDR3 DNA reads TGTGCCTTGATGACTAGCGGGACCTTTAATGCGCAGTTCTTC. Using reference TRBV30 and TRBJ2-1 for the parts outside the CDR3, the full variable domain is SQTIHQWPATLVQPVGSPLSLECTVEGTSNPNLYWYRQAAGRGLQLLFYSVGIGQISSEVPQNLSASRPQDRQFILSSKKLLLSDSGFYLCALMTSGTFNAQFFGPGTRLTVL.

This clonotype was counted ten times or more. The chain employs TRBV28 and TRBJ2-6; TRBD2 agrees at 8 bases. Germline loops: CDR1 MDHEN, CDR2 SYDVKM. V was clipped by 6 bases and J by 4 bases; unmatched bases: 5. The CDR3 extends over 15 amino acids. As DNA, the CDR3 is TGTGCCAGCAGGCTCGGGAGGGTCGGGGCCAACGTCCTGACTTTC. Translated, it gives CASRLGRVGANVLTF. Combining the CDR3 with reference TRBV28 and TRBJ2-6 gives the whole variable domain DVKVTQSSRYLVKRTGEKVFLECVQDMDHENMFWYRQDPGLGLRLIYFSYDVKMKEKGDIPEGYSVSREKKERFSLILESASTNQTSMYLCASRLGRVGANVLTFGAGSRLTVL.

This clonotype was seen repeatedly, ten times or more. This rearrangement joins TRBV20-1 to TRBJ1-1, with D possibly being TRBD1 (5 bases). The CDR3 contains 14 residues. Per the germline V gene, CDR1 is DFQATT and CDR2 is SNEGSKA (reference sequence). With 6 bases removed from V and 1 base from J, the gap between germline ends came to 15 bases. The CDR3 reads CSARTPGGNTEAFF. The CDR3 DNA reads as TGCAGTGCCCGAACCCCGGGGGGGAACACTGAAGCTTTCTTT.

This clonotype was counted ten times or more. The chain employs TRBV7-9 and TRBJ2-5; 12 nucleotides agree with TRBD1. Trimming cost V 3 bases and J 4 bases; bases outside gene matches: 9. The germline V gene has CDR1 SEHNR and CDR2 FQNEAQ (reference sequence). The CDR3 is 17 amino acids. CDR3 bases: TGTGCCAGCAGCTTTTCCGCCGGGACAGGGGGCCTAGAGACCCAGTACTTC. The encoded protein is CASSFSAGTGGLETQYF.

Only a few counts were recorded for this clonotype. V usage is TRBV4-1 and J usage is TRBJ1-5; D is unresolved. V was cut by 1 base and J by 7 bases, with 17 bases left in between. The CDR3 covers 16 residues. Germline CDR1 reads MGHRA; CDR2 reads YSYEKL. In nucleotides, the CDR3 is TGCGCCAGCAGCCAAGTTGGCGGGTTTGGAAAACAGCCCCAGCATTTT. This gives the protein CASSQVGGFGKQPQHF.

This clonotype was seen many times. The chain uses TRBV5-5 and TRBJ2-5, with TRBD2 matching over 8 bases. CDR1 SGHKS and CDR2 YYEKEE come from the germline V gene (reference sequence). The trim removed 4 bases at V and 5 bases at J, leaving 10 bases unmatched. The CDR3 has 15 residues. In DNA form, the CDR3 reads TGTGCCAGCAGCAGGGGACTAGGGGATGGCGAGACCCAGTACTTC. It yields the protein CASSRGLGDGETQYF.

This clonotype was found many times. The gene calls are TRBV20-1 and TRBJ2-2, with a possible D match to TRBD2 (6 bases). The CDR3 totals 14 residues. Trimming removed 7 bases at V and 0 bases at J, with 12 bases between. Germline-derived CDR1 and CDR2 are DFQATT and SNEGSKA (reference sequence). The CDR3 sequence: CSVTGGPNTGELFF. The CDR3 DNA reads TGCAGTGTTACCGGGGGACCGAACACCGGGGAGCTGTTTTTT.

This clonotype has at least ten counts. J is TRBJ2-3 and V is TRBV3-1; D is uncertain. The CDR3 loop spans 12 amino acids. Between the trimmed V and J ends, which lost 0 bases and 8 bases, there was a span of 6 bases. Looked up from germline, CDR1 is LGHDT and CDR2 is YNNKEL (reference sequence). In nucleotides, the CDR3 is TGTGCCAGCAGCCAAGACACTCGTACGCAGTATTTT. Translation gives CASSQDTRTQYF.

This clonotype was seen more than once but under ten times. V is TRBV20-1 and J is TRBJ1-1; the D is unclear. There are 15 residues in the CDR3. Germline lookup yields CDR1 DFQATT and CDR2 SNEGSKA (reference sequence). Trimming cost V 0 bases and J 1 base, with 12 bases left between them. For the CDR3, the DNA is TGCAGTGCTAGAGATCCTTTCAGGAGGAACACTGAAGCTTTCTTT. Protein product: CSARDPFRRNTEAFF.

This clonotype was detected only once. The junction shows a germline mismatch at one end, possibly a read error. This chain uses TRBV29-1 with TRBJ2-1; 11 bases are a match to TRBD2. Germline V gene sequence: CDR1 SQVTM, CDR2 ANQGSEA. The CDR3 is made up of 16 amino acids. The CDR3, as DNA: TGCAGCGTTGAAGATCTAGCGGGAGGCCTTAAATTAGGGCAGTCCTTC. Protein product: CSVEDLAGGLKLGQSF.

This clonotype came up many times. The rearrangement joins TRBV20-1 to TRBJ2-5; D might be TRBD2 (6 bases). Germline CDR1 reads DFQATT; CDR2 reads SNEGSKA (reference sequence). The V end was cut by 1 base, the J end by 1 base, with 7 bases between. The CDR3 consists of 13 residues. The CDR3 DNA follows: TGCAGTGCTAGAGGGGGACTCCAAGAGACCCAGTACTTC. It translates to CSARGGLQETQYF.

Many counts were recorded for this clonotype. The chain combines TRBV20-1 with TRBJ2-3, with D unclear. The V gene's germline CDR1 is DFQATT and CDR2 SNEGSKA (reference sequence). The germline V and J ends were trimmed by 2 bases and 2 bases, with 20 bases remaining between them. The CDR3 length is 17 residues. CDR3 DNA: TGCAGTGCTAGACCCCCTGAAGGGCGAGAGACCACAGATACGCAGTATTTT. This encodes CSARPPEGRETTDTQYF.

The V gene is TRBV7-2, the J gene TRBJ2-4; TRBD1 matches at 10 bases. J gave up 5 bases and V 6 bases, and 7 bases lay outside the gene matches. The CDR3 consists of 15 residues. In germline, CDR1 is SGHTA, CDR2 FQGNSA. The CDR3 sequence is CASSLGTGVQNIQYF. CDR3 DNA: TGTGCCAGCAGTTTGGGGACAGGGGTCCAAAACATTCAGTACTTC.

This clonotype showed up just a few times. It is likely a read error: a sequence one base away is far more abundant. V and J are TRBV7-2 and TRBJ2-1, with a weak D call TRBD1 (5 bases). CDR1 and CDR2 from the germline V gene are SGHTA and FQGNSA. This CDR3 has 17 residues. Trimming removed 0 bases at V and 6 bases at J, with 18 bases between. The CDR3 loop reads CASSLAGTAGLSNEQFF. CDR3 DNA sequence: TGTGCCAGCAGCTTAGCGGGTACGGCAGGGCTGTCCAATGAGCAGTTCTTC.

This clonotype was counted between two and nine times. The chain is built from TRBV6-1 and TRBJ1-1; TRBD1 matches at 8 bases. This CDR3 comprises 14 residues. Trimming at V came to 4 bases and at J to 4 bases, leaving 5 bases not matched to a gene. Germline CDR1 reads MNHNS; CDR2 reads SASEGT. CDR3 sequence: CASSVKDRATEAFF. CDR3 bases: TGTGCCAGCAGTGTTAAGGACAGGGCCACTGAAGCTTTCTTT.

There are many counts of this clonotype. The chain employs TRBV28 and TRBJ2-7, with TRBD2 identical over 11 bases. The CDR3 extends over 12 amino acids. Germline V CDR1 and CDR2: MDHEN, SYDVKM. The V and J ends lost 9 bases and 4 bases, in that order; junction bases with no gene match: 2. In DNA form, the CDR3 reads TGTGCCAGTGGGACTAGCGGTTACGAGCAGTACTTC. It translates to CASGTSGYEQYF.

This clonotype was counted ten times or more. CDR3 coding DNA: TGCGCCAGCAGCTTGGTTCAGGGTATGCTGTTTTTT. It translates to CASSLVQGMLFF. The chain links TRBV5-1 to TRBJ2-2; tentatively, D is TRBD1 (5 bases). Looked up from germline, CDR1 is SGHRS and CDR2 is YFSETQ. The CDR3 covers 12 residues. The V end lost 0 bases, the J end lost 13 bases, and 10 bases lay between the germline ends.

This rearrangement joins TRBV5-1 to TRBJ2-6; D possibly corresponds to TRBD2 (5 bases). The germline V gene has CDR1 SGHRS and CDR2 YFSETQ. Trimming cost V 4 bases and J 0 bases, with 14 bases left between them. There are 17 residues in the CDR3. The DNA for the CDR3 is TGCGCCAGCAGCCCCCTCGGAGGAAGCTCTGGGGCCAACGTCCTGACTTTC. Its translation: CASSPLGGSSGANVLTF. The full variable domain, its missing parts supplied by reference TRBV5-1 and TRBJ2-6, is KAGVTQTPRYLIKTRGQQVTLSCSPISGHRSVSWYQQTPGQGLQFLFEYFSETQRNKGNFPGRFSGRQFSNSRSEMNVSTLELGDSALYLCASSPLGGSSGANVLTFGAGSRLTVL.

Regarding this clonotype: One base away lies a much larger clone, so this may be a sequencing read error. It is likely a read error, because the conserved phenylalanine at the end of the CDR3 is missing. V usage is TRBV20-1 and J usage is TRBJ2-2; tentatively, D is TRBD1 (6 bases). Trimming pared 2 bases from V and 6 bases from J, leaving 10 bases between. CDR3 length: 13 amino acids. Germline V CDR1 and CDR2: DFQATT, SNEGSKA (reference sequence). The CDR3 reads CSARTAGAGELFY. The CDR3, as DNA: TGCAGTGCTAGAACGGCAGGGGCCGGGGAGCTGTTTTAT.

Remarks on this clonotype: This likely traces to a read error, being one base from a far larger clone. The chain recombines TRBV5-8 with TRBJ2-3; a possible D gene is TRBD1 (5 bases). The ends were cut back, 4 bases at V and 2 bases at J, with 14 bases in the middle. Looked up from germline, CDR1 is SGHTS and CDR2 is YDEGEE. CDR3 length: 15 amino acids. Here the CDR3 DNA reads TGTGCCAGCAGCCTCGGACATACTGTCACAGATACGCAGTATTTT. This translates into CASSLGHTVTDTQYF.

This clonotype appeared many times. The CDR3 region is CSGEFQETQYF. CDR3 DNA sequence: TGCAGCGGAGAGTTCCAAGAGACCCAGTACTTC. The chain links TRBV20-1 to TRBJ2-5; D is uncertain. The CDR3 is 11 residues long. Germline assignment: CDR1 DFQATT and CDR2 SNEGSKA (reference sequence).